This is a list of T cell receptor beta chains from one sample in a study of cytomegalovirus exposure and HLA in healthy donors. Measured with immunoSEQ multiplex PCR; TCRdb has only the in-frame clones, and not every one. The profile covers about 170,000 clones, with roughly 80% appearing a single time and approximately 2.4% taken by the ten largest. Sequenced material: PBMCs. Receptors originate from a male donor in good health and CMV-seronegative. Each CDR3 is given with its conserved first and last residue. A D gene is named only where the DNA matches it firmly. Rows may omit the clone size; those that give it use once, few, many or a size class.

clone_size | d_call | cdr3_length | j_call | v_call | cdr3_aa | cdr3_nt
once | NA | 15 | TRBJ2-3 | TRBV28 | CASSFSETSTDTQYF | TGTGCCAGCAGTTTTAGCGAAACTAGCACAGATACGCAGTATTTT
NA | TRBD2 | 17 | TRBJ2-1 | TRBV7-2 | CASSEWTSGRRGNEQFF | TGTGCCAGCAGCGAGTGGACTAGCGGGAGAAGGGGCAATGAGCAGTTCTTC
NA | TRBD2 | 15 | TRBJ2-5 | TRBV5-1 | CASSTAGGDGETQYF | TGCGCCAGCAGCACAGCGGGAGGGGATGGAGAGACCCAGTACTTC
once | NA | 13 | TRBJ1-2 | TRBV27 | CASSLSRVYGYTF | TGTGCCAGCAGTTTAAGCAGGGTGTATGGCTACACCTTC
NA | NA | 15 | TRBJ2-3 | TRBV9 | CASSVVGAGTDTQYF | TGTGCCAGCAGCGTAGTAGGGGCGGGCACAGATACGCAGTATTTT
NA | NA | 14 | TRBJ1-2 | TRBV14 | CASSLVGGPEGYTF | TGTGCCAGCAGCCTTGTCGGGGGGCCGGAGGGCTACACCTTC
NA | NA | 13 | TRBJ2-7 | TRBV5-1 | CASSLPRAEEQYF | TGCGCCAGCAGCCTACCCCGAGCGGAAGAGCAGTACTTC
NA | TRBD2 | 15 | TRBJ2-7 | TRBV7-8 | CASSARASGNYEQYF | TGTGCCAGCAGTGCTCGGGCTAGCGGTAATTACGAGCAGTACTTC
NA | TRBD2 | 15 | TRBJ2-1 | TRBV7-2 | CASSITTSGGNEQFF | TGTGCCAGCAGCATAACTACTAGCGGGGGAAATGAGCAGTTCTTC
NA | TRBD2 | 15 | TRBJ2-1 | TRBV28 | CASRRLAARGNEQFF | TGTGCCAGCAGGCGACTAGCGGCAAGGGGGAATGAGCAGTTCTTC
NA | NA | 14 | TRBJ1-1 | TRBV18 | CASSPGGMNTEAFF | TGTGCCAGCTCACCAGGAGGGATGAACACTGAAGCTTTCTTT
NA | TRBD1 | 15 | TRBJ2-1 | TRBV7-9 | CASSTYRGPYNEQFF | TGTGCCAGCAGCACCTACAGGGGTCCCTACAATGAGCAGTTCTTC
NA | TRBD2 | 18 | TRBJ2-6 | TRBV28 | CASSLAGSGGSGANVLTF | TGTGCCAGCAGTTTAGCGGGTAGCGGGGGCTCTGGGGCCAACGTCCTGACTTTC
NA | TRBD1 | 12 | TRBJ2-7 | TRBV6-5 | CATRQGACEQYF | TGTGCCACCAGACAGGGGGCCTGCGAGCAGTACTTC
NA | TRBD1 | 15 | TRBJ1-2 | TRBV18 | CASSSLDRVPYGYTF | TGTGCCAGCTCATCCTTGGACAGGGTGCCCTATGGCTACACCTTC
NA | TRBD1 | 16 | TRBJ1-2 | TRBV4-2 | CASSQDGTGSNYGYTF | TGTGCCAGCAGCCAAGATGGGACAGGATCTAACTATGGCTACACCTTC
NA | NA | 13 | TRBJ1-5 | TRBV27 | CASSQQINQPQHF | TGTGCCAGCAGTCAACAGATCAATCAGCCCCAGCATTTT
NA | NA | 13 | TRBJ1-6 | TRBV7-2 | CASSLSLNSPLHF | TGTGCCAGCAGCCTAAGCCTGAATTCACCCCTCCACTTT
NA | TRBD2 | 16 | TRBJ2-2 | TRBV4-3 | CASSQGSAGALGELFF | TGCGCCAGCAGCCAAGGGTCAGCGGGGGCTCTCGGGGAGCTGTTTTTT
NA | TRBD1 | 17 | TRBJ2-2 | TRBV7-9 | CASSSPPGTANTGELFF | TGTGCCAGCAGCTCGCCCCCCGGGACAGCGAACACCGGGGAGCTGTTTTTT
NA | NA | 13 | TRBJ1-1 | TRBV28 | CASSTIMNTEAFF | TGTGCCAGCAGTACAATAATGAACACTGAAGCTTTCTTT
NA | TRBD1 | 15 | TRBJ1-4 | TRBV5-1 | CASSLGTGSNEKLFF | TGCGCCAGCAGCTTGGGGACAGGTTCTAATGAAAAACTGTTTTTT
NA | TRBD2 | 16 | TRBJ2-2 | TRBV18 | CASSPNLAGVTGELFF | TGTGCCAGCTCACCGAATCTAGCGGGAGTTACCGGGGAGCTGTTTTTT
once | TRBD2 | 16 | TRBJ2-3 | TRBV7-3 | CASSLTASGGADTQYF | TGTGCCAGCAGCTTAACGGCTAGCGGGGGCGCAGATACGCAGTATTTT
NA | TRBD2 | 15 | TRBJ2-2 | TRBV6-6 | CASSRLAGYTGELFF | TGTGCCAGCAGTCGACTAGCGGGATACACCGGGGAGCTGTTTTTT
many | NA | 17 | TRBJ2-6 | TRBV7-8 | CASSYEDSNSGANVLTF | TGTGCCAGCAGCTATGAGGACAGTAACTCTGGGGCCAACGTCCTGACTTTC
NA | TRBD1 | 15 | TRBJ2-1 | TRBV27 | CASSSSGTGFNEQFF | TGTGCCAGCAGTTCCTCCGGGACAGGGTTCAATGAGCAGTTCTTC
NA | NA | 13 | TRBJ1-2 | TRBV5-1 | CASSLVDNYGYTF | TGCGCCAGCAGCTTGGTAGATAACTATGGCTACACCTTC
few | TRBD1 | 15 | TRBJ2-5 | TRBV7-4 | CASRYRGTVYVTQYF | TGTGCCAGCAGGTATAGAGGGACAGTATATGTGACCCAGTACTTC
NA | NA | 13 | TRBJ2-2 | TRBV5-6 | CASSLAVTGELFF | TGTGCCAGCAGCTTGGCCGTCACCGGGGAGCTGTTTTTT
NA | NA | 12 | TRBJ2-7 | TRBV6-5 | CASSFSNYEQYF | TGTGCCAGCAGTTTCAGCAACTACGAGCAGTACTTC